Here is one T cell receptor (beta chain) with its context. The cohort comprised adults aged roughly 18 to 95 years residing in 20 to 30 US areas. Exposed enrollees encountered a COVID-19 case at some point within 2 weeks before study entry. These data come from a study of blood T cell repertoires in COVID-19. About the study: Collection of acute and convalescent COVID-19 samples took place in the United States, Italy and Spain. PBMCs, B-cell-depleted T cells, or T cells provided the cDNA or gDNA that made up the material.

Losses at the gene ends were 4 bases for V and 7 bases for J; bases not matched to a gene: 7. The CDR3 is 15 amino acids. Germline V gene data show CDR1 as KGHDR and CDR2 as SFDVKD. Profiling relied on immunoSEQ multiplex PCR, and the TCRdb table lists in-frame clones only, not all of them. Of some 340,000 clones in the sample, around nine tenths are singletons; the top ten hold almost 4%. The sequenced sample consisted of PBMCs or T cells enriched from blood (not recorded which). The chain links TRBV24-1 to TRBJ1-5; 9 nucleotides agree with TRBD1. The sequence was obtained from a woman under 40 who had been exposed to COVID-19. CDR3 nucleotides: TGTGCCACCAGTGAGTCGACAGGGGGTGGCCAGCCCCAGCATTTT. Protein sequence: CATSESTGGGQPQHF.